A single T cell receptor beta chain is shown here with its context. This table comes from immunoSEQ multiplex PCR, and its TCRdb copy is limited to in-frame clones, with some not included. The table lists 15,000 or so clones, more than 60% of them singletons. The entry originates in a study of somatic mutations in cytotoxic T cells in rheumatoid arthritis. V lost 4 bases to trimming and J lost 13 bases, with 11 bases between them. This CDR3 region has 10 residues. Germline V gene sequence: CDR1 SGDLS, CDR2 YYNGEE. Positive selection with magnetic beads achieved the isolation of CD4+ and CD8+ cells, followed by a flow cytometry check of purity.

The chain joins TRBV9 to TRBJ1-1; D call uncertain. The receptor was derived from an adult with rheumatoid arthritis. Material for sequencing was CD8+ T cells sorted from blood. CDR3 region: CASSPLDVFF. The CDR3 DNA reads TGTGCCAGCAGCCCCCTAGACGTTTTCTTT.